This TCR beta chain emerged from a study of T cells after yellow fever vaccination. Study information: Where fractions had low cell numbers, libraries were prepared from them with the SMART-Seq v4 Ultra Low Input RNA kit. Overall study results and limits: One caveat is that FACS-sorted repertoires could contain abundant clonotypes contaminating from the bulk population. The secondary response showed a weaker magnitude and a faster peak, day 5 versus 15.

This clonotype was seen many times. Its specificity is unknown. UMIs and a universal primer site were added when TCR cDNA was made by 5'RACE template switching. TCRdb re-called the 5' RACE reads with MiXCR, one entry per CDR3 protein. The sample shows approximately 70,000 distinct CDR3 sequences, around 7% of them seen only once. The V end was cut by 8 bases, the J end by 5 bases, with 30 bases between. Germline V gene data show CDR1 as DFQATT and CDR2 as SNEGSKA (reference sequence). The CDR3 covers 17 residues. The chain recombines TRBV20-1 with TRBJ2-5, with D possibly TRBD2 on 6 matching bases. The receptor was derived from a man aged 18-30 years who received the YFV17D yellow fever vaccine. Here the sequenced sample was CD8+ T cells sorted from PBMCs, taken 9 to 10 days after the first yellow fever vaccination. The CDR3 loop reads CSTETRVGAEGSETQYF. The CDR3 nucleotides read TGCAGTACAGAAACCCGGGTCGGAGCGGAGGGCAGCGAGACCCAGTACTTC.